This record concerns one TCR beta chain sequence. This sample stems from a study of blood T cell repertoires in COVID-19. Study as a whole: COVID-19 samples, acute and convalescent, were from the United States, Italy and Spain. T cells, B-cell-depleted T cells, or PBMCs provided the cDNA or gDNA that served as material.

Authors' analysis steps: Reference gene primer amplification gave estimated nucleated cell counts. TCRdb's copy holds only in-frame clones and misses some; the assay was immunoSEQ multiplex PCR. D and trimming were read from the DNA, whereas the V and J calls and clone size are those reported in that table. The sample contains about 86,000 clones, 85% of which appear only once. The V gene lost 0 bases and the J gene lost 12 bases, with 6 bases spanning the gap. The CDR3 consists of 11 residues. The germline V gene encodes CDR1 DFQATT and CDR2 SNEGSKA (reference sequence). The sequenced sample consisted of peripheral blood. This TCR was sampled from a man aged 45-60 years with acute or convalescent COVID-19. The chain couples TRBV20-1 to TRBJ1-6, with no clear D. Here the CDR3 reads CSAREGGPLHF. In nucleotides, the CDR3 is TGCAGTGCTAGAGAGGGAGGACCCCTCCACTTT.